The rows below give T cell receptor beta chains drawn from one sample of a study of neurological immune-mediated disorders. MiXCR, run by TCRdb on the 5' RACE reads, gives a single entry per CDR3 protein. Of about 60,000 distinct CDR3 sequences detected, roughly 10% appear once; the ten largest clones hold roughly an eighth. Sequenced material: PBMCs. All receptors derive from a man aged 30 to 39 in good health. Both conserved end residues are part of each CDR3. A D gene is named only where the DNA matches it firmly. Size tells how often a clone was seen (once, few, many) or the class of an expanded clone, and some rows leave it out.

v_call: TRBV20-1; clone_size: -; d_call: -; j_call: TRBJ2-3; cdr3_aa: CSARRNTDTQYF; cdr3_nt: TGCAGTGCCCGGCGGAACACAGATACGCAGTATTTT
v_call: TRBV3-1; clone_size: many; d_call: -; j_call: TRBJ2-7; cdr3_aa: CASSRGQLDLSYEQYF; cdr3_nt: TGTGCCAGCAGCCGTGGACAGTTAGACCTCTCCTACGAGCAGTACTTC
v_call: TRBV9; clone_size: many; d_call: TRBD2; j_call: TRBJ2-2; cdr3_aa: CASSVGGGANTGELFF; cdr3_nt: TGTGCCAGCAGCGTAGGCGGGGGAGCGAACACCGGGGAGCTGTTTTTT
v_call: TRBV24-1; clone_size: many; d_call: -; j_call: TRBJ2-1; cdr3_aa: CATSDWGGTGYNEQFF; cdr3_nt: TGTGCCACCAGTGACTGGGGAGGAACAGGCTACAATGAGCAGTTCTTC
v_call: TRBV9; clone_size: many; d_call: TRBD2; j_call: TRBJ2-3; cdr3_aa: CASSPGLAGGFTDTQYF; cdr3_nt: TGTGCCAGCAGCCCTGGGCTAGCGGGAGGTTTCACAGATACGCAGTATTTT
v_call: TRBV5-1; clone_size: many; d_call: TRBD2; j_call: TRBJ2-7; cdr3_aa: CASSLTTSGSYEQYF; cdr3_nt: TGCGCCAGCAGCTTGACGACCAGCGGGAGCTACGAGCAGTACTTC
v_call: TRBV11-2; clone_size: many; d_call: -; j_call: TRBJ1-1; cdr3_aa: CASRLTDSGMAEAFF; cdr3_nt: TGTGCCAGCAGACTTACTGACAGTGGTATGGCTGAAGCTTTCTTT
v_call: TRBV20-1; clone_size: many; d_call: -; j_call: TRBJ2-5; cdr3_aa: CSARRPATGTQETQYF; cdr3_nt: TGCAGTGCTAGGCGTCCCGCGACCGGGACACAAGAGACCCAGTACTTC
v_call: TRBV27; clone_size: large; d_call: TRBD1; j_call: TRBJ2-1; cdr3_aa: CASSLGTGGNEQFF; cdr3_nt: TGTGCCAGCAGTTTAGGGACAGGGGGCAATGAGCAGTTCTTC
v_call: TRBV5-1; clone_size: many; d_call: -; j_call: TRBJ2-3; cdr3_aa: CASSTGLNSDATQYF; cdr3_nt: TGCGCCAGCAGCACCGGACTGAACAGTGACGCAACGCAGTATTTT
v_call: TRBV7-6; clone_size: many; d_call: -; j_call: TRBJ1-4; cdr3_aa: CASSLAPRGPVGEKLFF; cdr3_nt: TGTGCCAGCAGCTTAGCCCCTCGGGGCCCCGTGGGTGAAAAACTGTTTTTT
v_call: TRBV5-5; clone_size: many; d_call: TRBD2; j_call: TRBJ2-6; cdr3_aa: CASSLVAGGVGANVLTF; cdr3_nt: TGTGCCAGCAGCTTGGTTGCGGGAGGTGTTGGGGCCAACGTCCTGACTTTC
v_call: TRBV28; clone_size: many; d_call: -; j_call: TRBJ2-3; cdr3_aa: CASSFKLETDTQYF; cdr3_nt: TGTGCCAGCAGTTTTAAACTAGAAACAGATACGCAGTATTTT
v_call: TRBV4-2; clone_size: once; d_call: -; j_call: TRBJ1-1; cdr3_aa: CAISPEDYTEAFF; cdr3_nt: TGTGCCATCAGCCCGGAGGACTACACTGAAGCTTTCTTT
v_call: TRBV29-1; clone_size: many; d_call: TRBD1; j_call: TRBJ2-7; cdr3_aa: CSVGWTGSSYEQYF; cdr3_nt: TGCAGCGTTGGGTGGACAGGGAGCTCCTACGAGCAGTACTTC
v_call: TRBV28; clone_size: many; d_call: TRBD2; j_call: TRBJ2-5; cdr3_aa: CASRTSGQETQYF; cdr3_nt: TGTGCCAGCAGAACTAGCGGGCAAGAGACCCAGTACTTC
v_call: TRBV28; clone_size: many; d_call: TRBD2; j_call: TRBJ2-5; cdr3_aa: CASSLVSGSLEAQYF; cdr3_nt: TGTGCCAGCAGTTTAGTTAGCGGGAGCCTGGAGGCCCAGTACTTC
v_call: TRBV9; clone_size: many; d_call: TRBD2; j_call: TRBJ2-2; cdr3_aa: CASSVDQRGGELFF; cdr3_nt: TGTGCCAGCAGCGTAGACCAGCGGGGAGGGGAGCTGTTTTTT
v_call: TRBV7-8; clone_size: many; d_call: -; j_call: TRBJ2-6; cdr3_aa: CAISSGANVLTF; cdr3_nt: TGTGCCATTTCCTCTGGGGCCAACGTCCTGACTTTC
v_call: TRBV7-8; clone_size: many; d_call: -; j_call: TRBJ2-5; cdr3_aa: CASSKTVSTGQETQYF; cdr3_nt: TGTGCCAGCAGCAAAACGGTTTCTACGGGACAAGAGACCCAGTACTTC
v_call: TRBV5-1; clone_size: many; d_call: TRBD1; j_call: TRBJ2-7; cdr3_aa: CASSRDRVYEQYF; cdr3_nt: TGCGCCAGCAGTCGGGACAGGGTTTACGAGCAGTACTTC
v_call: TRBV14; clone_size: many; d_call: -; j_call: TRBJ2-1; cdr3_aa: CASSQDMASSYNEQFF; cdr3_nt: TGTGCCAGCAGCCAAGATATGGCGAGCTCCTACAATGAGCAGTTCTTC
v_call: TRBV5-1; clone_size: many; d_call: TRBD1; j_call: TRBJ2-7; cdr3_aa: CASSQSTGIPSYEQYF; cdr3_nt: TGCGCCAGCAGCCAGTCGACAGGGATCCCCTCCTACGAGCAGTACTTC
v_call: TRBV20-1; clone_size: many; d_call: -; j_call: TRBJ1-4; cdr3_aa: CSAFLRGLGRGNEKLFF; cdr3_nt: TGCAGTGCTTTTCTCCGGGGCCTAGGTAGGGGGAATGAAAAACTGTTTTTT
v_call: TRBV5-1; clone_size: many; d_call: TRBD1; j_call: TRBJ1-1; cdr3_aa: CASSLVPRGGTEAFF; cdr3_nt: TGCGCCAGCAGCTTGGTACCCAGGGGGGGCACTGAAGCTTTCTTT
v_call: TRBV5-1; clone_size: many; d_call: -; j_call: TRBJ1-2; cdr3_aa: CASSLDSPNYGYTF; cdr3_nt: TGCGCCAGCAGCTTGGACAGTCCTAACTATGGCTACACCTTC
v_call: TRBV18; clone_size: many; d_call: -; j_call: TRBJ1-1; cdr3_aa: CASSPPSGYTEAFF; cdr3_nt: TGTGCCAGCTCACCACCGAGCGGGTACACTGAAGCTTTCTTT
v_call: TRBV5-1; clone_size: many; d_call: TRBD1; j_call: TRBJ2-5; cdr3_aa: CASSTGQGHQETQYF; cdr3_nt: TGCGCCAGCAGCACAGGACAGGGGCACCAAGAGACCCAGTACTTC
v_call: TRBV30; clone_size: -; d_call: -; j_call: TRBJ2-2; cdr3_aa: CAWSRGLDTGELFF; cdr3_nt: TGTGCCTGGAGCCGGGGCTTGGACACCGGGGAGCTGTTTTTT
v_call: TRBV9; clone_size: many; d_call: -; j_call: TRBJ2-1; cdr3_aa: CASSPGSVGQFF; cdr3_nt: TGTGCCAGCAGCCCCGGGAGCGTTGGGCAGTTCTTC
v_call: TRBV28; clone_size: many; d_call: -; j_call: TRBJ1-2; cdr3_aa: CASSTSGAITRNYGYTF; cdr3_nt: TGTGCCAGCAGTACCTCGGGAGCAATCACGAGAAACTATGGCTACACCTTC
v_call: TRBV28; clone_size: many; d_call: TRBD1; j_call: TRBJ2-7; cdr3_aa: CASSFPPGQGGSYEQYF; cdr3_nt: TGTGCCAGCAGTTTCCCCCCCGGACAGGGGGGGAGCTACGAGCAGTACTTC
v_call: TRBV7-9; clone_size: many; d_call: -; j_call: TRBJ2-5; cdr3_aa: CASTTGTGETQYF; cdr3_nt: TGTGCCAGTACAACAGGGACCGGAGAGACCCAGTACTTC
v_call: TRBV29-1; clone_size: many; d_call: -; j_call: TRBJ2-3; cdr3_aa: CSVVKSIAAYTDTQYF; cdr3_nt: TGCAGCGTTGTAAAGTCGATTGCGGCTTACACAGATACGCAGTATTTT